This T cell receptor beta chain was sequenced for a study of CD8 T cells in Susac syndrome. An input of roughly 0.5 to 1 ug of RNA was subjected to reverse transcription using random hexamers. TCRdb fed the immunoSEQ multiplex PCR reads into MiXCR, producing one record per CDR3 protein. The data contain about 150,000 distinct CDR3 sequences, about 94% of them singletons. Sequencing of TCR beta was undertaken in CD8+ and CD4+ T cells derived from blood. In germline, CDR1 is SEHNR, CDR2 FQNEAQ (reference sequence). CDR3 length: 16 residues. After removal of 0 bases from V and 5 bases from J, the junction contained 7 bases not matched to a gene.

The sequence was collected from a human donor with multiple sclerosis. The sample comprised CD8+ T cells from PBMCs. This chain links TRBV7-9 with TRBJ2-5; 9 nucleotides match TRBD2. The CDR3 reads CASSLARGGAEETQYF. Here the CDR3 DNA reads TGTGCCAGCAGCTTAGCTCGCGGGGGGGCCGAGGAGACCCAGTACTTC.